The present entry profiles one T cell receptor (beta chain) with its context. This clone showed up just once. The specificity of this receptor is unknown. No much larger clone is present one base from it, and per-base qualities are unavailable. The V end gives up 1 base and the J end 5 bases, leaving 6 bases in the junction not matched to a gene. CDR1 and CDR2 are read off the germline V gene as MGHRA and YSYEKL. The CDR3 sequence holds 16 residues, the cysteine and phenylalanine included. Only the CDR3 portion is preserved as DNA: 48 bases, with reading frame beginning at the first base. This sample was included in a study of technical replicates of blood from several donors (dated by TCRdb to 2017 to 2019). Library preparation was by the immunoSEQ multiplex PCR assay. TCRdb took over this immuneACCESS table, retaining in-frame rearrangements with V and J assigned. Such tables are incomplete; in checked studies, under half of the missing clones stem from an unresolved V gene, and the remainder is unexplained. The table for this sample lists roughly 68,000 clones; nearly 98% of them were counted only once. The top ten clonotypes cover more than 0.25% of the sample.

This TCR was sampled from a human donor in good health. The chain uses TRBV4-1 and TRBJ2-5, and 11 junction bases match TRBD2. Sample: T cells isolated from PBMCs. The CDR3 protein: CASSQGPGTSGETQYF. The DNA is TGCGCCAGCAGCCAAGGCCCTGGGACTAGCGGTGAGACCCAGTACTTC.